This TCR beta chain was profiled in a study of naive and memory T cell subsets. An equimolar mix of two oligonucleotides served as the beta constant-region primer for TRBC1 and TRBC2. Each CDR3 protein gets one entry after TCRdb re-called the UMI-ligation and nested PCR reads with MiXCR. The sample has over 75,000 distinct CDR3 sequences, 13% seen once; the top ten hold around 0.99%. V lost 5 bases and J 4 bases, leaving 11 bases between the germline ends. The CDR3 is 13 amino acids. Germline CDR1 reads SGHRS; CDR2 reads YFSETQ. The TCR was taken from a human donor in good health. The sample was central memory CD4+ T cells from blood. The gene calls are TRBV5-1 and TRBJ2-3, with D perhaps matching TRBD1 (5 bases). The CDR3 region has the DNA TGCGCCAGCAGTGCAGGGAACTCAGATACGCAGTATTTT. Translation gives CASSAGNSDTQYF.